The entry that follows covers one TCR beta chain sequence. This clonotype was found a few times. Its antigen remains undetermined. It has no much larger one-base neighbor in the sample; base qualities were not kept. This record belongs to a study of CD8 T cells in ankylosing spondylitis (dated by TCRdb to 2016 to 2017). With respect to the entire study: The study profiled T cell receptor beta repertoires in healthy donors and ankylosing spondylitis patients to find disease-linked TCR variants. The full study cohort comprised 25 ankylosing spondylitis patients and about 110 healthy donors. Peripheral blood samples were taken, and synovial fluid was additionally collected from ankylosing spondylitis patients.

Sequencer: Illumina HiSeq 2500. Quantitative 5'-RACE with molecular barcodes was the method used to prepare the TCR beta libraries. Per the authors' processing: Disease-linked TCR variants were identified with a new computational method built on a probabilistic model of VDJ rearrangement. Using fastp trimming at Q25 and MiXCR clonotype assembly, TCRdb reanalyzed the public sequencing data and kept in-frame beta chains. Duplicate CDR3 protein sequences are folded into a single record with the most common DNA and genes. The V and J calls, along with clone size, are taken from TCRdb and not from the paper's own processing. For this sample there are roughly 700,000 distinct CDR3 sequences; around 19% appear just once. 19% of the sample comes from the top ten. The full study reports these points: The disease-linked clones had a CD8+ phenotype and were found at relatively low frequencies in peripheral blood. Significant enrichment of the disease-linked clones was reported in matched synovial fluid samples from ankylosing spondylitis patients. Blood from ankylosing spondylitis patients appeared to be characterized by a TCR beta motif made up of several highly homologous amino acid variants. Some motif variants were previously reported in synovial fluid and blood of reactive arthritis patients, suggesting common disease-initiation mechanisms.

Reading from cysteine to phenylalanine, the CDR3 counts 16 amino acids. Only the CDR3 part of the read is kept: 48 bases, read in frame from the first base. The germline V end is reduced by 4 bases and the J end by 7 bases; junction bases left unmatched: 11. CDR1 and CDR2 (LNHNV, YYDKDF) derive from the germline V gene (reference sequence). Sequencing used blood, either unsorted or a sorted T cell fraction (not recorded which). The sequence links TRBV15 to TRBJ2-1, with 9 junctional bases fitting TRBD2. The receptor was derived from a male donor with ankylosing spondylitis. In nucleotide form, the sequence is TGTGCCACCAGCAAGAGAAGCGGGAGGTTTAAAAATGAGCAGTTCTTC. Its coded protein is CATSKRSGRFKNEQFF.